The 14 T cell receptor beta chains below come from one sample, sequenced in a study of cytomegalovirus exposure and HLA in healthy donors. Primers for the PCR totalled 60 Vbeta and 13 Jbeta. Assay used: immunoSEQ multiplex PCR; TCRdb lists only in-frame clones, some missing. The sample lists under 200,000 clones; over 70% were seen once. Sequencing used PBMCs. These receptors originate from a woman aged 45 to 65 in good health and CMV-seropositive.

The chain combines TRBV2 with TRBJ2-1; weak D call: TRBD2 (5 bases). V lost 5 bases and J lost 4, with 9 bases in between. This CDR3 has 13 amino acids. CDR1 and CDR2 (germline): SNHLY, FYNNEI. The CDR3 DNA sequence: TGTGCCAGCAGTTCGGGATTTTACAATGAGCAGTTCTTC. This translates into CASSSGFYNEQFF.

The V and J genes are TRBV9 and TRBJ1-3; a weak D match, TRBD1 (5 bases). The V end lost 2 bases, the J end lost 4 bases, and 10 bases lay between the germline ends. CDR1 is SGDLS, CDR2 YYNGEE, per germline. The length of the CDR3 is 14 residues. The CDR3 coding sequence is TGTGCCAGCAGCGTCGGACAAAGAGGAAACACCATATATTTT. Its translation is CASSVGQRGNTIYF.

CDR3 residues: CASSESGGFRTDTQYF. CDR3 nucleotides: TGTGCCAGCAGTGAAAGTGGAGGTTTCCGCACAGATACGCAGTATTTT. The chain employs TRBV6-4 and TRBJ2-3; tentative D call: TRBD2 (5 bases). Germline CDR1 and CDR2: MRHNA and SNTAGT. With 3 bases removed from V and 1 base from J, the gap between germline ends came to 14 bases. The CDR3 is made up of 16 amino acids.

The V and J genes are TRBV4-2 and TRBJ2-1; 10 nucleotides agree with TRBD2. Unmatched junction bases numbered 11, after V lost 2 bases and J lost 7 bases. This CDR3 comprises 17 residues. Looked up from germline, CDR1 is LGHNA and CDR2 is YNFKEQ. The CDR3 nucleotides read TGTGCCAGCAGCCAATCTCTCGAGGGACTAGCGATTAATGAGCAGTTCTTC. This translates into CASSQSLEGLAINEQFF.

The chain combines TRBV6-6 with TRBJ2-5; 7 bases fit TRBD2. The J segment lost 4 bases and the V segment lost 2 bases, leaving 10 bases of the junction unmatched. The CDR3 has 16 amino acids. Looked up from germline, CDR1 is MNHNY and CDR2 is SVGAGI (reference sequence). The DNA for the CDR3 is TGTGCCAGCAGTTACCCACGGGGAGGGGTGAGAGAGACCCAGTACTTC. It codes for CASSYPRGGVRETQYF.

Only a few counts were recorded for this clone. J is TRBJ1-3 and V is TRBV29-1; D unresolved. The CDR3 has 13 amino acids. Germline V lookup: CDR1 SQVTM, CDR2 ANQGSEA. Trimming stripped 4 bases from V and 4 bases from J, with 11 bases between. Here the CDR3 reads CSVAQAGGNTIYF. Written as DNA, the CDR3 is TGCAGCGTTGCGCAAGCGGGGGGAAACACCATATATTTT.

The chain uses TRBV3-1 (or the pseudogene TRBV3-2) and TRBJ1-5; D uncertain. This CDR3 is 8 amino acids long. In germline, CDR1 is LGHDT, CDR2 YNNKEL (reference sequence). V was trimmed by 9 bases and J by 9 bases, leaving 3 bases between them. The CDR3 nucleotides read TGTGCCAGGCGGCCCCAGCATTTT. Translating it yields CARRPQHF.

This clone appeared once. CDR3 sequence reads: CASGFQGRNTEAFF. DNA for the CDR3: TGTGCCAGCGGCTTCCAGGGCCGGAACACTGAAGCTTTCTTT. The V and J genes are TRBV6-5 and TRBJ1-1; D is perhaps TRBD1 (5 bases). The CDR3 covers 14 residues. Trimming took 8 bases from V and 1 from J, leaving 14 bases between them. Germline lookup yields CDR1 MNHEY and CDR2 SVGAGI.

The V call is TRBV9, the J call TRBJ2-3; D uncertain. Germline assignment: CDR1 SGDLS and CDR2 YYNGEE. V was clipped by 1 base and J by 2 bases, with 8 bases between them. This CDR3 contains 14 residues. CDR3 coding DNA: TGTGCCAGCAGCGTACAGGCGCCCACAGATACGCAGTATTTT. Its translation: CASSVQAPTDTQYF.

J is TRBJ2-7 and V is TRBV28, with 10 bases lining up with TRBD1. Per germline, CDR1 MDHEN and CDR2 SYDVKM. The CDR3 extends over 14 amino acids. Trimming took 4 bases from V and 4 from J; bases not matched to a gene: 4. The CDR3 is CASSSSDRGYEQYF. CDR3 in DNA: TGTGCCAGCAGTTCCTCGGACAGGGGGTACGAGCAGTACTTC.

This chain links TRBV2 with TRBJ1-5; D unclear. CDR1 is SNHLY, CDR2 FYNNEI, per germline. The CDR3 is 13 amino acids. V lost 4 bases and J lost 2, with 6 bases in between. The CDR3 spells CASSGERNQPQHF. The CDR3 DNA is TGTGCCAGCAGTGGGGAGCGCAATCAGCCCCAGCATTTT.

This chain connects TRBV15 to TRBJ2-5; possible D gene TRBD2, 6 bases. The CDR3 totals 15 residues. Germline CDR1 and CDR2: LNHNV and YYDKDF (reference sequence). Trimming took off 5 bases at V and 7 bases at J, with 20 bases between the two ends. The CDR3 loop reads CATSWPGQVRGTQYF. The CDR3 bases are TGTGCCACCAGCTGGCCGGGCCAGGTGCGGGGGACCCAGTACTTC.

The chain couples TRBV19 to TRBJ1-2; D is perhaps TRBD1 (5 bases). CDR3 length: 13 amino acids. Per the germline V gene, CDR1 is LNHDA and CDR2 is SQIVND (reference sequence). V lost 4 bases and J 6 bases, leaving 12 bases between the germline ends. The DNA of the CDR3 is TGTGCCAGTAGTACAGGGCCCCCCCATGGCTACACCTTC. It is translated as CASSTGPPHGYTF. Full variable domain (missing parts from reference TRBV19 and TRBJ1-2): DGGITQSPKYLFRKEGQNVTLSCEQNLNHDAMYWYRQDPGQGLRLIYYSQIVNDFQKGDIAEGYSVSREKKESFPLTVTSAQKNPTAFYLCASSTGPPHGYTFGSGTRLTVV.

CDR3: CASSLAGGYGYTF. The DNA for the CDR3 is TGCGCCAGCAGCTTGGCCGGCGGCTATGGCTACACCTTC. J is TRBJ1-2 and V is TRBV5-1, with D uncertain. The CDR3 has 13 amino acids. Trimming left V 0 bases short and J 4 bases short, with 7 bases between. Germline assignment: CDR1 SGHRS and CDR2 YFSETQ.